This T cell receptor beta chain appears in the sequencing data of a study of T cell responses to AZD1222 COVID-19 vaccine. Study in general: The analysis combined second doses at about 4 or about 12 weeks.

For this clone: Its antigen is still unknown.

Libraries were prepared by immunoSEQ multiplex PCR; TCRdb keeps only in-frame clonotypes and omits some of them. The table shows about 170,000 clones, with approximately 95% occurring only once. Study results and caveats: Mapped onto spike, vaccine-associated CD4 TCRs spanned it and were dominant at 160-218 and 743-854. Repertoire sampling was restricted to post-peak T cell response timepoints. The donors showed a predominance of white British ancestry and of females, with possible underestimation of clonal diversity.

Germline V CDR1 and CDR2: LGHNA, YNFKEQ. The CDR3 sequence is 19 residues long. J gave up 4 bases and V 0 bases, and 15 bases lay outside the gene matches. The chain joins TRBV4-2 to TRBJ1-5, with 7 bases lining up with TRBD1. The sample consisted of peripheral blood, taken on day 0 of AZD1222 vaccination. The sequence was collected from an adult in good health. The CDR3 DNA is TGTGCCAGCAGCCAAGAGATAATAACAGGGGTATCTGGTAATCAGCCCCAGCATTTT. This sequence encodes CASSQEIITGVSGNQPQHF.